This TCR beta chain came from a study of graft-versus-host responses after intestinal transplantation. This clone has just one count. Its antigen remains unidentified. Measured with immunoSEQ multiplex PCR; TCRdb has only the in-frame clones, and not every one. The sample contains tens of thousands of clones, approximately 88% of which appear only once. V lost 1 base and J 7 bases, leaving 8 bases between the germline ends. CDR1 is MNHEY and CDR2 is SMNVEV in the germline V gene (reference sequence). The CDR3 extends over 13 amino acids. Sequencing used unstimulated CD8+ T cells sorted from spleen or lymph node cells, obtained before intestinal transplant. The sequence was collected from a human donor who received an intestinal transplant. The V and J genes are TRBV27 and TRBJ2-1; possible D gene TRBD2, 5 bases. This CDR3 reads CASSLYEGNEQFF. CDR3 nucleotide sequence: TGTGCCAGCAGTTTATATGAGGGAAATGAGCAGTTCTTC.